These T cell receptor beta chains were read from a single sample in a study of OX40 agonist ivuxolimab in advanced cancers. The method was immunoSEQ multiplex PCR; TCRdb's version includes in-frame clones alone and lacks a portion of them. The repertoire holds around 40,000 clones, more than 75% seen once, with around an eighth in the top ten. The sample here was CD4+ or CD8+ T cells sorted from blood, taken in a trial of the OX40 agonist ivuxolimab. The origin of the receptors is an adult with an advanced solid tumor such as melanoma, head and neck, liver or kidney cancer. CDR3s include the opening cysteine and the closing phenylalanine or tryptophan. Fields, in order: clone size, J gene, D gene, CDR3 length, V gene, CDR3 DNA, CDR3 protein. D genes are given only for firm matches. Rows may omit the clone size; those that give it use once, few, many or a size class.

>NA|TRBJ1-1|NA|12|TRBV11-2
TGTGCCAGCAGCCTCCGGACCCTTGAAGCTTTCTTT
CASSLRTLEAFF
>NA|TRBJ2-7|TRBD2|13|TRBV6-6
TGTGCCAGCACCCTCGGCGGGGGATACGAGCAGTACTTC
CASTLGGGYEQYF
>once|TRBJ1-6|TRBD1|15|TRBV18
TGTGCCAGCTCACCGGGACAGGGGTATAATTCACCCCTCCACTTT
CASSPGQGYNSPLHF
>NA|TRBJ2-2|TRBD2|16|TRBV7-9
TGTGCCAGCAGCTCCCGAGCTAGCGGGGGAGCCGGGGAGCTGTTTTTT
CASSSRASGGAGELFF
>NA|TRBJ2-1|TRBD2|15|TRBV5-4
TGTGCCAGCAGCCCGGGACTAGCGGGGGTCCCTGAGCAGTTCTTC
CASSPGLAGVPEQFF
>NA|TRBJ2-3|NA|16|TRBV5-6
TGTGCCAGCAGCTTGGCTCCGGAGCGGGTCCCAGATACGCAGTATTTT
CASSLAPERVPDTQYF
>NA|TRBJ1-1|NA|13|TRBV5-1
TGCGCCAGCAGAAAACCCGAAGGGCAGAAAGCTTTCTTT
CASRKPEGQKAFF
>NA|TRBJ2-7|NA|11|TRBV20-1
TGCAGTGCTCACTTGGCGGGCGAGCAGTACTTC
CSAHLAGEQYF
>once|TRBJ1-3|TRBD1|15|TRBV6-5
TGTGCCAGCACCCCTTTGGGACAGACGGGAAACACCATATATTTT
CASTPLGQTGNTIYF
>NA|TRBJ2-7|NA|12|TRBV6-1
TGTGCCAGCACCGACATCGGTGGGGAGCAGTACTTC
CASTDIGGEQYF
>few|TRBJ1-5|TRBD1|15|TRBV5-5
TGTGCCAGCAGCGCCGGGACAGGGGTCCATCAGCCCCAGCATTTT
CASSAGTGVHQPQHF